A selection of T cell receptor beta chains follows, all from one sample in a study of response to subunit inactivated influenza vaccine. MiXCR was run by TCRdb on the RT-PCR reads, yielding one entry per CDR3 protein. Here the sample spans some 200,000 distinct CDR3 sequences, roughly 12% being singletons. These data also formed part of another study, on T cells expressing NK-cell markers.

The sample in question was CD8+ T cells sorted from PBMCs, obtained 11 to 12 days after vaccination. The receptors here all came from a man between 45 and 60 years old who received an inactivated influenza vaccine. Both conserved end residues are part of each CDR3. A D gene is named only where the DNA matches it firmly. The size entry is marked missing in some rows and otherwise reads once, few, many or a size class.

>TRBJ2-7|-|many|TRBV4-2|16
TGTGCCAGCAGCCCATTCGAGGGCGGGGCAGGCTACGAGCAGTACTTC
CASSPFEGGAGYEQYF
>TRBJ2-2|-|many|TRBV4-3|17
TGCGCCAGCAGCCAAGGGGGGCTAGAGGTTCTTCCCGGGGAGCTGTTTTTT
CASSQGGLEVLPGELFF
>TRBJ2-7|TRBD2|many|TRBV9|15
TGTGCCAGCAGCGTGGGACTAGCGGCTACCTACGAGCAGTACTTC
CASSVGLAATYEQYF
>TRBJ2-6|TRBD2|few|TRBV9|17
TGTGCCAGCAGCTCGGGACTAGCGGGATCTGGGCCCAACGTCCTGACTTTC
CASSSGLAGSGPNVLTF
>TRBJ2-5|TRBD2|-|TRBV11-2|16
TGTGCCAGCAGGAAAGGGTTGCGGGAGCTTGGGGAGACCCAGTACTTC
CASRKGLRELGETQYF
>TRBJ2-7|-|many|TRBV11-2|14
TGTGCCAGCAGCTTAGGCCTTCCGACCTGCGAGCAGTACTTC
CASSLGLPTCEQYF
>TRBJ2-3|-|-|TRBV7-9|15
TGTGCCAGCAGCTTAGCCCCTTTTGCCGAGGATACGCAGTATTTT
CASSLAPFAEDTQYF
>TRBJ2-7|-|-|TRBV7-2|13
TGTGCCAGCAGCCTCCCTTTTGGTCTCGAGCAGTACTTC
CASSLPFGLEQYF
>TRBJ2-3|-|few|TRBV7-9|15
TGTGCCAGCAGCTTAGATACAGCGTTTGCAGATACGCAGTATTTT
CASSLDTAFADTQYF
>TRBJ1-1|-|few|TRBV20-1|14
TGCAGTGCTGATAGACGGGTAACCGACACTGAAGCTTTCTTT
CSADRRVTDTEAFF
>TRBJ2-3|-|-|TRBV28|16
TGTGCCAGCAGTTTCCTTCCTGAGCGGTGGGCAGATACGCAGTATTTT
CASSFLPERWADTQYF
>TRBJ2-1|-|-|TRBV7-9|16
TGTTCCAGCAGCTCCTACTCAGGGAGCTCCTACAATGAGCAGTTCTTC
CSSSSYSGSSYNEQFF
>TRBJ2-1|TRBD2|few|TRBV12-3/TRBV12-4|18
TGTGCCAGCAGTTTGATGACCCAGGGACTAGCGAGCTACAATGAGCAGTTCTTC
CASSLMTQGLASYNEQFF
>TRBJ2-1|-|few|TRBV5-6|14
TGTGCCAGCAGCTTCGGGGCAGTGAACAATGAGCAGTTCTTC
CASSFGAVNNEQFF
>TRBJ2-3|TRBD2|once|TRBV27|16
TGTGCCAGCAGTTTATCCCCTAGCGGGGGGCCAGATACGCTGTATTTT
CASSLSPSGGPDTLYF
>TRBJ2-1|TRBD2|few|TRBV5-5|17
TGTGCCAGCAGCCGGGGGTTGGGACTAGCGGGAAACAATGAGCAGTTCTTC
CASSRGLGLAGNNEQFF
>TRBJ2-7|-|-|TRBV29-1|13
TGCAGCGCCGAGGACAGCCATTCCTACGAGCAGTACTTC
CSAEDSHSYEQYF
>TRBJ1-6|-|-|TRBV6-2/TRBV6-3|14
TGTGCCAGCAGCTCCGGGCCCGGGGGTTCACCCCTCCACTTT
CASSSGPGGSPLHF
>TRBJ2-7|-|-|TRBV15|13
TGTGCCACCAGCTCGGGGGCGGCCTACGAGCAGTACTTC
CATSSGAAYEQYF
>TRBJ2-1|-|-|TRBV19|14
TGTGCCAGTAGTATGACGGACTTCTACAATGAGCAGTTCTTC
CASSMTDFYNEQFF
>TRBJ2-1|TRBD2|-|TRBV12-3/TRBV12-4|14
TGTGCCAGTACGACTAGCGGGGGGTACAATGAGCAGTTCTTC
CASTTSGGYNEQFF
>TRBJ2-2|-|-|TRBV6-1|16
TGTGCCAGCAGTCCCGATCTTGGACTGATAACCGGGGAGCTGTTTTTT
CASSPDLGLITGELFF
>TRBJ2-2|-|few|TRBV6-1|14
TGTGCCACCCTGACTGGAGTTGGGGGCGGGGAGCTGTTTTTT
CATLTGVGGGELFF
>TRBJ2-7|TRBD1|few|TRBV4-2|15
TGTGCCAGCAGCCAAGCTGAGGGGACAGGGTACGAGCAGTACTTC
CASSQAEGTGYEQYF
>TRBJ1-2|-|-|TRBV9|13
TGTGCCAGCAGCGTAACAGGGAACTATGGCTACACCTTC
CASSVTGNYGYTF
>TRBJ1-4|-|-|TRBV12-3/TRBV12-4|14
TGTGCCAGCAGTCCGGGGGCTAGGTTGGAAAAACTGTTTTTT
CASSPGARLEKLFF
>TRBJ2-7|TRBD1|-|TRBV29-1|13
TGCAGCGTTGAAGATACCAGGGGGTACGAGCAGTACTTC
CSVEDTRGYEQYF
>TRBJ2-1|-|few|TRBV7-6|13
TGTGCCAGCAGCTTAGGGGGTCACAATGAGCAGTTCTTC
CASSLGGHNEQFF
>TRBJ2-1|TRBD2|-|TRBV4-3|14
TGCGCCAGCAGCCACCCTTCGGGGGGGAATGAGCAGTTCTTC
CASSHPSGGNEQFF
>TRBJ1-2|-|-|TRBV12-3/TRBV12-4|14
TGTGCCAGCATCACCCAAGGGCAGGGAAATGGCTACACCTTC
CASITQGQGNGYTF
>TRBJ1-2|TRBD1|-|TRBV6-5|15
TGTGCCAGCAGTTACGGGCAGGGGGCGGGCTATGGCTACACCTTC
CASSYGQGAGYGYTF
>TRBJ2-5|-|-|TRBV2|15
TGTGCCAGCAGTGAATTCCCCAGACCCCAAGAGACCCAGTACTTC
CASSEFPRPQETQYF
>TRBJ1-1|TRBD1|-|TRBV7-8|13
TGTGCCAGCAGCCTGGGACAGGGGAGGGGAGCTTTCTTT
CASSLGQGRGAFF
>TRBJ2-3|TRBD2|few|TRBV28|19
TGTGCCAGCAGTTTCCCCGGGACTAGCGGGAGGGCCTGGGCAGATACGCAGTATTTT
CASSFPGTSGRAWADTQYF
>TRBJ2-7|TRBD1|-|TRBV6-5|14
TGTGCCAGCAGCTTCGGACAGGGGCCTCGCGAGCAGTACTTC
CASSFGQGPREQYF
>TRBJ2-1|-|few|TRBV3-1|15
TGTGCCAGCAGCCCAGGCGGTTTAAGCTACAATGAGCAGTTCTTC
CASSPGGLSYNEQFF
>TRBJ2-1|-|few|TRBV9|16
TGTGCCAGCAGCGTAGATGGAGCCCCAGCCTACAATGAGCAGTTCTTC
CASSVDGAPAYNEQFF
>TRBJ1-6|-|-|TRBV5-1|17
TGCGCCAGCAGCTCGGGTTTGGGGAGCTCCTATAATTCACCCCTCCACTTT
CASSSGLGSSYNSPLHF